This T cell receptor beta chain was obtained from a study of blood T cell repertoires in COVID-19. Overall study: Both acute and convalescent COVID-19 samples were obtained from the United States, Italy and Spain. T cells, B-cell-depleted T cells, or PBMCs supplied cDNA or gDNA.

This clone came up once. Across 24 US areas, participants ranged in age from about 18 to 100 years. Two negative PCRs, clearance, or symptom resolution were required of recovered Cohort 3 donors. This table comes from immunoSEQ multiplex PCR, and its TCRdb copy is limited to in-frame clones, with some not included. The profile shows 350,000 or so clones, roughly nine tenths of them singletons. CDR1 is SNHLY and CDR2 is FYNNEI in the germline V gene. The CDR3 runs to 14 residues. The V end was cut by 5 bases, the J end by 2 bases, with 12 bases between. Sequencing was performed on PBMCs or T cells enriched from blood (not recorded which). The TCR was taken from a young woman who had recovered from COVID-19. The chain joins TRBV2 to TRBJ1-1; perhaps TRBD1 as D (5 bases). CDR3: CASSTGPPNTEAFF. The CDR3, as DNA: TGTGCCAGCAGTACAGGTCCACCCAACACTGAAGCTTTCTTT.